Listed below are T cell receptor beta chains from one sample, sequenced in a study of blood T cells in healthy people across ages. TCRdb re-derived calls from the 5' RACE reads in MiXCR, one entry per CDR3 protein. The table includes 550,000 to 650,000 distinct CDR3 sequences, about 28% detected once. This sample was also put to use in a study of T cells of mothers and their children.

Sequencing input: blood. These receptors were collected from a boy aged 2 to 9 in good health. CDR3s include the opening cysteine and the closing phenylalanine or tryptophan. The order of the fields is V gene, J gene, clone size, D gene, CDR3 DNA, CDR3 protein. D genes are given only for firm matches. Not all rows give a size; the values are once, few, many and, for expanded clones, a class.

TRBV29-1,TRBJ1-2,NA,TRBD1,TGCAGCGTCAGGACAGGGGGCGACTATGGCTACACCTTC,CSVRTGGDYGYTF
TRBV5-1,TRBJ1-2,NA,NA,TGCGCCAGCAGCCCTGGAACAATCTATGGCTACACCTTC,CASSPGTIYGYTF
TRBV4-1,TRBJ1-3,NA,NA,TGCGCCAGCAGCCAAGATGCGGGGTCTGGAAACACCATATATTTT,CASSQDAGSGNTIYF
TRBV6-1,TRBJ2-2,NA,NA,TGTGCCAGCCACCGACAGGCGAACACCGGGGAGCTGTTTTTT,CASHRQANTGELFF
TRBV9,TRBJ2-4,once,NA,TGTGCCAGCAGCGGCAGACTAGAGAAGGATCGGAACATTCAGTACTTC,CASSGRLEKDRNIQYF
TRBV29-1,TRBJ2-7,NA,NA,TGCAGCGGCCGCACAGGGACCTACGAGCAGTACTTC,CSGRTGTYEQYF
TRBV7-9,TRBJ2-1,NA,TRBD2,TGTGCCAGCAGCTTCCCTAGCGGGAGATTAGACAATGAGCAGTTCTTC,CASSFPSGRLDNEQFF
TRBV9,TRBJ2-4,NA,NA,TGTGCCAGCAGCGTAGTAGGGCGGGCCAAAAACATTCAGTACTTC,CASSVVGRAKNIQYF
TRBV12-3/TRBV12-4,TRBJ2-7,NA,NA,TGTGCCAGCAGTTCCCACGGGGACGAGCAGTACTTC,CASSSHGDEQYF
TRBV10-3,TRBJ1-2,NA,NA,TGTGCCACAGCCCCGGAGGGGGCTAACTATGGCTACACCTTC,CATAPEGANYGYTF
TRBV5-1,TRBJ2-3,few,NA,TGCGCCAGCAGCTTGGATAGTAGCGGAAGGCCAGATACGCAGTATTTT,CASSLDSSGRPDTQYF
TRBV19,TRBJ2-6,NA,TRBD1,TGTGCCATACAGGACAGGGCGGGGGCCAACGTCCTGACTTTC,CAIQDRAGANVLTF
TRBV5-1,TRBJ1-1,few,NA,TGCGCCAGCAGACAAGGGCCCCCAGGGAACACTGAAGCTTTCTTT,CASRQGPPGNTEAFF
TRBV5-5,TRBJ2-7,few,NA,TGTGCCAGCAGCTGGACAAACCCCTTCGAGCAGTACTTC,CASSWTNPFEQYF
TRBV29-1,TRBJ2-7,once,NA,TGCAGCGTTGAACCCGCGGGAAACTACGAGCAGTACTTC,CSVEPAGNYEQYF
TRBV4-3,TRBJ1-4,NA,NA,TGCGCCAGCAGCCAGGGGGCGGAAGGGGAAAAACTGTTTTTT,CASSQGAEGEKLFF
TRBV7-9,TRBJ2-5,NA,TRBD2,TGTGCCAGCAGCCCGAAGACTAGCGGGGGATGGGAGACCCAGTACTTC,CASSPKTSGGWETQYF
TRBV29-1,TRBJ1-1,NA,TRBD1,TGCAGCGGTTCAGGGGGCGGAAGGGGCACTGAAGCTTTCTTT,CSGSGGGRGTEAFF
TRBV15,TRBJ2-3,few,NA,TGTGCCACCAGCAGAGATTTTGGTCTAGGGACTAGCACAGATACGCAGTATTTT,CATSRDFGLGTSTDTQYF
TRBV11-2,TRBJ2-5,few,TRBD2,TGTGCCAGCAGCTGGACCATTTACACTAGCGGGGATCAAGAGACCCAGTACTTC,CASSWTIYTSGDQETQYF
TRBV6-6,TRBJ2-3,few,NA,TGTGCCAGCAGGCCCCCTAGCAGCGGTACAGATACGCAGTATTTT,CASRPPSSGTDTQYF
TRBV21-1,TRBJ2-4,few,NA,TGTGCCAGCAGCAAAGCCCTGTTAGGACAGTCGGGACGACGGTACTTC,CASSKALLGQSGRRYF
TRBV20-1,TRBJ2-3,few,NA,TGCAGTGCTCCCAGGGCGACAGATACGCAGTATTTT,CSAPRATDTQYF
TRBV6-6,TRBJ2-5,once,TRBD1,TGTGCCAGCAGGGACAGGGCTAGCGAGTACCAAGAGACCCAGTACTTC,CASRDRASEYQETQYF
TRBV5-1,TRBJ2-7,once,NA,TGCGCCAGCAGCTTGGCTCAGGGATTCGGCTCCTACGAGCAGTACTTC,CASSLAQGFGSYEQYF
TRBV7-9,TRBJ1-1,NA,NA,TGTGCCAGCAGCTGGGCAGGGAGTGAAACTGAAGCTTTCTTT,CASSWAGSETEAFF
TRBV3-1,TRBJ1-2,NA,TRBD1,TGTGCCAGCAGCCAAGGAAGACAGGGAGTCTATGGCTACACCTTC,CASSQGRQGVYGYTF
TRBV5-1,TRBJ2-6,once,NA,TGCGCCAGCAGCTTAAAGAAGGGACTGACATACTCTGGGGCCAACGTCCTGACTTTC,CASSLKKGLTYSGANVLTF
TRBV18,TRBJ2-3,many,NA,TGTGCCAGCTCGCGGAGCGGGAGCACAGATACGCAGTATTTT,CASSRSGSTDTQYF